This T cell receptor (beta chain) was recovered during a study of cytomegalovirus exposure and HLA in healthy donors. Study-wide findings and caveats: There were a few CMV-associated chains whose specificity for CMV antigens was confirmed in vitro. Among TCR beta chains, those listed as cytomegalovirus-associated numbered more than 150.

About this clone itself: Its specificity is not known.

The PCR contained 60 Vbeta and 13 Jbeta primers. Profiling relied on immunoSEQ multiplex PCR, and the TCRdb table lists in-frame clones only, not all of them. The profile shows more than 95,000 clones, roughly 9.9% of them singletons. The receptor's source is a man under 40 in good health and CMV-seronegative. The sequencing input was PBMCs.

The CDR3: CASSWVRGQGKTEAFF. The CDR3 nucleotides are TGTGCCAGCAGCTGGGTTAGGGGACAGGGGAAAACTGAAGCTTTCTTT. The chain couples TRBV5-5 to TRBJ1-1; 10 bases are a match to TRBD1. The germline gives CDR1 SGHKS, CDR2 YYEKEE (reference sequence). J gave up 5 bases and V 3 bases, and 10 bases lay outside the gene matches. This CDR3 has 16 amino acids.